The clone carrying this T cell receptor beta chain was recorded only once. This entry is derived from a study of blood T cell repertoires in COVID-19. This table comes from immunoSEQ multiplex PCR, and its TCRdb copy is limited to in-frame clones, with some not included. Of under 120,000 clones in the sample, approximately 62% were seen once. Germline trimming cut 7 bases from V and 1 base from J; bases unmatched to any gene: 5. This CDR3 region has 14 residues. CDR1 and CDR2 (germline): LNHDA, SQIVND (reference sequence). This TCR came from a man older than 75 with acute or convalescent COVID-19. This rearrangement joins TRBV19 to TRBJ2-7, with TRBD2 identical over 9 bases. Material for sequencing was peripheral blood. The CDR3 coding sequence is TGTGCCAGTACTAGCGGGACTAATTCCTACGAGCAGTACTTC. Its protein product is CASTSGTNSYEQYF. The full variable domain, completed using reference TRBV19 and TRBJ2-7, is DGGITQSPKYLFRKEGQNVTLSCEQNLNHDAMYWYRQDPGQGLRLIYYSQIVNDFQKGDIAEGYSVSREKKESFPLTVTSAQKNPTAFYLCASTSGTNSYEQYFGPGTRLTVT.